These 12 T cell receptor beta chains were sequenced from one sample in a study of blood T cell repertoires in COVID-19. The table came from immunoSEQ multiplex PCR; TCRdb's copy has only in-frame clones and leaves some out. The sample records roughly 220,000 clones, 88% being singletons. Sequencing input: PBMCs or T cells enriched from blood (not recorded which). The receptors shown here come from a young woman who had recovered from COVID-19.

This rearrangement joins TRBV5-1 to TRBJ2-1; 12 bases map to TRBD2. Germline V gene data show CDR1 as SGHRS and CDR2 as YFSETQ. The junction had 9 bases not matched to a gene; V was cut back by 6 bases and J by 5 bases. This CDR3 comprises 16 residues. CDR3 loop: CASTPPRLAGDNEQFF. In DNA, the CDR3 is TGCGCCAGCACGCCCCCAAGACTAGCGGGGGACAATGAGCAGTTCTTC. Full variable domain (missing parts from reference TRBV5-1 and TRBJ2-1): KAGVTQTPRYLIKTRGQQVTLSCSPISGHRSVSWYQQTPGQGLQFLFEYFSETQRNKGNFPGRFSGRQFSNSRSEMNVSTLELGDSALYLCASTPPRLAGDNEQFFGPGTRLTVL.

The genes are TRBV4-1 and TRBJ1-1, with D maybe TRBD1 (5 bases). The CDR3 spans 15 residues. Germline CDR1 MGHRA, CDR2 YSYEKL. V lost 8 bases and J 1 base, leaving 17 bases between the germline ends. In DNA, the CDR3 is TGCGCCAGCGCCCCGAGAGCTCAGGGGAACACTGAAGCTTTCTTT. Protein product: CASAPRAQGNTEAFF.

The rearrangement joins TRBV5-4 to TRBJ2-6, with D possibly TRBD2 on 5 matching bases. Looked up from germline, CDR1 is SGHNT and CDR2 is YYREEE (reference sequence). Trimming pared 0 bases from V and 4 bases from J, leaving 8 bases between. This CDR3 is 15 amino acids long. CDR3 in amino acids: CASSLGIAGANVLTF. The CDR3 DNA reads TGTGCCAGCAGCTTGGGGATAGCGGGGGCCAACGTCCTGACTTTC. The whole variable domain, remainder taken from reference TRBV5-4 and TRBJ2-6, is ETGVTQSPTHLIKTRGQQVTLRCSSQSGHNTVSWYQQALGQGPQFIFQYYREEENGRGNFPPRFSGLQFPNYSSELNVNALELDDSALYLCASSLGIAGANVLTFGAGSRLTVL.

V is TRBV18 and J is TRBJ2-2, with D unclear. Between the trimmed V and J ends, which lost 0 bases and 7 bases, there was a span of 6 bases. The CDR3 is 13 amino acids. The germline V gene has CDR1 KGHSH and CDR2 LQKENI. CDR3 sequence: CASSPPPGGELFF. As DNA, the CDR3 is TGTGCCAGCTCACCACCGCCCGGCGGGGAGCTGTTTTTT. The whole variable domain, filled in from reference TRBV18 and TRBJ2-2, reads NAGVMQNPRHLVRRRGQEARLRCSPMKGHSHVYWYRQLPEEGLKFMVYLQKENIIDESGMPKERFSAEFPKEGPSILRIQQVVRGDSAAYFCASSPPPGGELFFGEGSRLTVL.

The chain employs TRBV19 and TRBJ2-7, with a possible D match to TRBD1 (5 bases). CDR3 length: 13 amino acids. The V and J ends lost 2 bases and 2 bases respectively, with 7 bases between them. From germline, CDR1 is LNHDA and CDR2 SQIVND (reference sequence). CDR3 sequence: CASSITGAYEQYF. DNA of the CDR3: TGTGCCAGTAGTATAACAGGAGCCTACGAGCAGTACTTC.

The gene calls are TRBV5-1 and TRBJ2-7; weak D call: TRBD1 (5 bases). Trimming took 4 bases from V and 5 from J, leaving 19 bases between them. Germline assignment: CDR1 SGHRS and CDR2 YFSETQ. The length of the CDR3 is 15 residues. The CDR3 here is CASSPRTTKTHEQYF. For the CDR3, the DNA is TGCGCCAGCAGCCCGAGGACAACGAAAACCCACGAGCAGTACTTC.

This sequence joins TRBV7-9 and TRBJ1-2; D is perhaps TRBD1 (5 bases). V lost 5 bases to trimming and J lost 4 bases, with 17 bases between them. The CDR3 runs 15 residues. CDR1 and CDR2 from the germline V gene are SEHNR and FQNEAQ (reference sequence). The CDR3 loop is CASSIYRDGSYGYTF. The CDR3 region has the DNA TGTGCCAGCAGCATTTACCGGGACGGGAGCTATGGCTACACCTTC.

The table lists this clone with a count of one. The chain employs TRBV10-3 and TRBJ2-7, with TRBD1 matching 8 bases. The CDR3 covers 13 residues. From germline, CDR1 is ENHRY and CDR2 SYGVKD. The ends lost 2 bases at V and 6 bases at J; junction bases unmatched: 3. For the CDR3, the DNA is TGTGCCATCAGTGAGGACAGGGGAACCGAGCAGTACTTC. Amino acids: CAISEDRGTEQYF.

The rearrangement links TRBV7-8 to TRBJ1-4, with 9 bases that match TRBD1. This CDR3 comprises 15 residues. Germline V gene data show CDR1 as SGHVS and CDR2 as FQNEAQ. Trimming removed 5 bases from V and 5 bases from J; junction bases left unmatched: 6. Here the CDR3 reads CASSLGQGPNEKLFF. The DNA for the CDR3 is TGTGCCAGCAGCCTGGGACAGGGACCAAATGAAAAACTGTTTTTT. The whole variable domain, remainder taken from reference TRBV7-8 and TRBJ1-4, is GAGVSQSPRYKVAKRGQDVALRCDPISGHVSLFWYQQALGQGPEFLTYFQNEAQLDKSGLPSDRFFAERPEGSVSTLKIQRTQQEDSAVYLCASSLGQGPNEKLFFGSGTQLSVL.

The count of this clone is one. This chain joins TRBV11-1 and TRBJ2-3, with 8 bases identical to TRBD2. The J segment lost 6 bases and the V segment lost 5 bases, leaving 7 bases of the junction unmatched. The germline CDR1 and CDR2 sequences are SGHAT and FQDESV (reference sequence). The CDR3 sequence is 14 residues long. The CDR3 DNA is TGTGCCAGCAGCCCGGGACTAGTATCTGATACGCAGTATTTT. Protein product: CASSPGLVSDTQYF.

In its sample, this clone was seen once. The chain combines TRBV4-3 with TRBJ1-1; D may be TRBD1 (5 bases). Germline CDR1 LGHNA, CDR2 YSLEER. Trimming stripped 4 bases from V and 4 bases from J, with 16 bases between. The CDR3 is 15 residues long. In DNA, the CDR3 is TGCGCCAGCAGCCCCATCCGGGGGAGCGGCACTGAAGCTTTCTTT. Its protein is CASSPIRGSGTEAFF.

The rearrangement joins TRBV6-5 to TRBJ2-2; 8 nucleotides agree with TRBD2. CDR1 and CDR2 (germline): MNHEY, SVGAGI. The CDR3 is made up of 12 amino acids. In nucleotides, the CDR3 is TGTGCAAGCGGGGGCAACACCGGGGAGCTGTTTTTT. Its translation: CASGGNTGELFF.